These T cell receptor beta chains were read from a single sample in a study of Ad26.COV2.S vaccination and SARS-CoV-2 variants. Repertoires were generated with immunoSEQ multiplex PCR, while TCRdb's copy carries only in-frame clones and drops some. Of a few hundred thousand clones listed, 87% are singletons. Sequencing was performed on peripheral blood, taken in a trial of Ad26.COV2.S vaccine versus placebo. All receptors derive from a person between 18 and 60 years old who received the Ad26.COV2.S COVID-19 vaccine or a placebo. Both conserved end residues are part of each CDR3. D genes are given only for firm matches. Clone size is not always given. Where it is, it says once, few, many or a class for expanded clones.

CDR3 protein: CASSQSGGLATEAFF; CDR3 DNA: TGTGCCAGCAGCCAATCTGGCGGTTTGGCTACTGAAGCTTTCTTT; D gene: NA; V gene: TRBV16; J gene: TRBJ1-1; clone size: once
CDR3 protein: CASSKDSGRSGTDGYTF; CDR3 DNA: TGTGCCAGCAGCAAAGATTCTGGCAGGTCAGGGACGGATGGCTACACCTTC; D gene: NA; V gene: TRBV21-1; J gene: TRBJ1-2; clone size: NA
CDR3 protein: CATAGTGVGNTIYF; CDR3 DNA: TGTGCCACCGCCGGGACAGGGGTTGGAAACACCATATATTTT; D gene: TRBD1; V gene: TRBV10-3; J gene: TRBJ1-3; clone size: NA
CDR3 protein: CASSKHIHEQYF; CDR3 DNA: TGTGCCAGCAGCAAACACATCCACGAGCAGTACTTC; D gene: NA; V gene: TRBV21-1; J gene: TRBJ2-7; clone size: NA
CDR3 protein: CASSRGGGGDPKETQYF; CDR3 DNA: TGTGCCAGCAGCCGGGGCGGCGGGGGGGACCCGAAAGAGACCCAGTACTTC; D gene: TRBD2; V gene: TRBV5-4; J gene: TRBJ2-5; clone size: NA
CDR3 protein: CASSLAPHGYTF; CDR3 DNA: TGTGCCAGCAGCTTGGCCCCTCATGGCTACACCTTC; D gene: NA; V gene: TRBV5-6; J gene: TRBJ1-2; clone size: NA
CDR3 protein: CASSFDIQGSEAFF; CDR3 DNA: TGTGCCAGCAGCTTCGATATACAGGGTTCTGAAGCTTTCTTT; D gene: NA; V gene: TRBV13; J gene: TRBJ1-1; clone size: NA
CDR3 protein: CASSPTQGTEAFF; CDR3 DNA: TGTGCCAGCAGCCCGACTCAGGGAACTGAAGCTTTCTTT; D gene: NA; V gene: TRBV7-3; J gene: TRBJ1-1; clone size: NA
CDR3 protein: CASSSVDEQFF; CDR3 DNA: TGTGCCAGCAGCAGCGTCGATGAGCAGTTCTTC; D gene: NA; V gene: TRBV7-9; J gene: TRBJ2-1; clone size: NA
CDR3 protein: CASSLHGANVLTF; CDR3 DNA: TGTGCCAGCAGCTTACACGGGGCCAACGTCCTGACTTTC; D gene: NA; V gene: TRBV7-2; J gene: TRBJ2-6; clone size: NA
CDR3 protein: CASSVGLTGDSPLHF; CDR3 DNA: TGTGCCAGCAGCGTGGGATTGACCGGGGATTCACCCCTCCACTTT; D gene: NA; V gene: TRBV9; J gene: TRBJ1-6; clone size: NA
CDR3 protein: CASSLQGKAQETQYF; CDR3 DNA: TGTGCCAGCAGCTTACAAGGAAAGGCCCAAGAGACCCAGTACTTC; D gene: NA; V gene: TRBV7-3; J gene: TRBJ2-5; clone size: few
CDR3 protein: CASSREGSEAFF; CDR3 DNA: TGTGCCAGCAGCCGCGAGGGCTCTGAAGCTTTCTTT; D gene: NA; V gene: TRBV3-1/TRBV3-2; J gene: TRBJ1-1; clone size: NA
CDR3 protein: CATRRTGQETQYF; CDR3 DNA: TGTGCCACCCGGAGGACAGGCCAAGAGACCCAGTACTTC; D gene: TRBD1; V gene: TRBV2; J gene: TRBJ2-5; clone size: NA
CDR3 protein: CASSLTGPYSGNTIYF; CDR3 DNA: TGTGCCAGCAGCTTGACAGGACCTTACTCTGGAAACACCATATATTTT; D gene: NA; V gene: TRBV7-6; J gene: TRBJ1-3; clone size: once
CDR3 protein: CATRSGSTDTQYF; CDR3 DNA: TGTGCCACCAGGTCGGGAAGCACAGATACGCAGTATTTT; D gene: NA; V gene: TRBV24-1; J gene: TRBJ2-3; clone size: NA
CDR3 protein: CASSSQGGAERYEQYF; CDR3 DNA: TGTGCCAGCAGTTCTCAAGGGGGTGCCGAAAGGTACGAGCAGTACTTC; D gene: NA; V gene: TRBV27; J gene: TRBJ2-7; clone size: NA
CDR3 protein: CAWIPGLAGGVGEQFF; CDR3 DNA: TGTGCCTGGATACCGGGGCTAGCGGGGGGTGTCGGTGAGCAGTTCTTC; D gene: TRBD2; V gene: TRBV30; J gene: TRBJ2-1; clone size: once
CDR3 protein: CASSVVSNYGYTF; CDR3 DNA: TGTGCCAGTAGTGTGGTTTCTAACTATGGCTACACCTTC; D gene: NA; V gene: TRBV19; J gene: TRBJ1-2; clone size: NA
CDR3 protein: CASSLKGGTDTQYF; CDR3 DNA: TGTGCCAGCAGCTTGAAGGGGGGCACAGATACGCAGTATTTT; D gene: NA; V gene: TRBV5-4; J gene: TRBJ2-3; clone size: NA
CDR3 protein: CAIKGSGGPTDTQYF; CDR3 DNA: TGTGCCATCAAGGGTAGCGGGGGGCCCACAGATACGCAGTATTTT; D gene: TRBD2; V gene: TRBV10-3; J gene: TRBJ2-3; clone size: NA
CDR3 protein: CASSIESGRMNTEAFF; CDR3 DNA: TGTGCCAGTAGTATAGAATCGGGACGGATGAACACTGAAGCTTTCTTT; D gene: NA; V gene: TRBV19; J gene: TRBJ1-1; clone size: once
CDR3 protein: CTSSPRGRQGANSPLHF; CDR3 DNA: TGCACCAGCAGCCCCCGAGGGCGGCAGGGGGCGAATTCACCCCTCCACTTT; D gene: NA; V gene: TRBV1; J gene: TRBJ1-6; clone size: NA
CDR3 protein: CATSRGSMNYGYTF; CDR3 DNA: TGTGCCACCAGCAGAGGCAGTATGAACTATGGCTACACCTTC; D gene: NA; V gene: TRBV15; J gene: TRBJ1-2; clone size: NA
CDR3 protein: CASSPDSYTDTQYF; CDR3 DNA: TGCGCCAGCAGCCCCGACAGTTACACAGATACGCAGTATTTT; D gene: NA; V gene: TRBV5-1; J gene: TRBJ2-3; clone size: NA
CDR3 protein: CASSYVSSYGYTF; CDR3 DNA: TGTGCCAGCAGTTACGTCTCCTCATATGGCTACACCTTC; D gene: NA; V gene: TRBV6-6; J gene: TRBJ1-2; clone size: NA
CDR3 protein: CASSIYLMQDSGLNTEAFF; CDR3 DNA: TGTGCCAGTAGTATATACCTCATGCAGGACTCGGGATTGAACACTGAAGCTTTCTTT; D gene: NA; V gene: TRBV19; J gene: TRBJ1-1; clone size: NA
CDR3 protein: CASSFGRVPGELFF; CDR3 DNA: TGTGCCAGCAGCTTCGGGAGAGTCCCCGGGGAGCTGTTTTTT; D gene: NA; V gene: TRBV5-5; J gene: TRBJ2-2; clone size: NA
CDR3 protein: CAWAPDTGELFF; CDR3 DNA: TGTGCCTGGGCGCCAGACACCGGGGAGCTGTTTTTT; D gene: NA; V gene: TRBV30; J gene: TRBJ2-2; clone size: NA
CDR3 protein: CASSIRGRLGTNEKLFF; CDR3 DNA: TGTGCCAGTAGTATCAGGGGGCGCCTCGGAACTAATGAAAAACTGTTTTTT; D gene: TRBD1; V gene: TRBV19; J gene: TRBJ1-4; clone size: NA
CDR3 protein: CASSRDMQSTEAFF; CDR3 DNA: TGCGCCAGCAGCCGGGACATGCAGTCCACTGAAGCTTTCTTT; D gene: NA; V gene: TRBV4-1; J gene: TRBJ1-1; clone size: NA
CDR3 protein: CASSPDRGPSGNTIYF; CDR3 DNA: TGTGCCAGTAGTCCGGACAGGGGACCCTCTGGAAACACCATATATTTT; D gene: TRBD1; V gene: TRBV19; J gene: TRBJ1-3; clone size: once